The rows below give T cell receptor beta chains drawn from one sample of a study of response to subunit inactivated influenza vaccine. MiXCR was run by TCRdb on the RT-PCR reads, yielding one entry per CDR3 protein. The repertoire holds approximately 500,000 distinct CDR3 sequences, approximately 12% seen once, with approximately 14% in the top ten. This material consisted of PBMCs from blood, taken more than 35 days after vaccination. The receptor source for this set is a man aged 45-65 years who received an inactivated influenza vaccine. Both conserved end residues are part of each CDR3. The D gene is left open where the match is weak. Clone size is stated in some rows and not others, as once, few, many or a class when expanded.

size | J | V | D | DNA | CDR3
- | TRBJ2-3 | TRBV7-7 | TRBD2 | TGTGCCAGCAGCTCGATACGGGAGGGCGGTACGCAGTATTTT | CASSSIREGGTQYF
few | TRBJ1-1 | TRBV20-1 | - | TGCAGTGCTAGAAAGGAGGGGAACACTGAAGCTTTCTTT | CSARKEGNTEAFF
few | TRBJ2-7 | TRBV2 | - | TGTGCCAGCAGTGCACAGGGGAGGGACGAGCAGTACTTC | CASSAQGRDEQYF
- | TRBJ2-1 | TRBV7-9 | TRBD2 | TGTGCCAGCAGCTTTTCGGGAGGGCTCTACAATGAGCAGTTCTTC | CASSFSGGLYNEQFF
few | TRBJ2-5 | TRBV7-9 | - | TGTGCCAGCAGCTTACGGGACGTGGTGGGAGAGACCCAGTACTTC | CASSLRDVVGETQYF
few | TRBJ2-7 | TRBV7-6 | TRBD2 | TGTGCCAGCAGCTTAATTCCGGGGGGGCGGAAGTATCGGTACTTC | CASSLIPGGRKYRYF
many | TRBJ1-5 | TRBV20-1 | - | TGCAGTGCGAGAGTAGCAGGCCGAAATCAGCCCCAGCATTTT | CSARVAGRNQPQHF
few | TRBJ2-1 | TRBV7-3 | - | TGTGCCAGCAGCTTAGGGGGTCTCCTCCACAATGAGCAGTTCTTC | CASSLGGLLHNEQFF
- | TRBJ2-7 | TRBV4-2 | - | TGTGCCAGCAGCCGCCAACCACAGAGAACCTACGAGCAGTACTTC | CASSRQPQRTYEQYF
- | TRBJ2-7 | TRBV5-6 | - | TGTGCCAGCAGCTGGGGACATATATACGAGCAGTACTTC | CASSWGHIYEQYF
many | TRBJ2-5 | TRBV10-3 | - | TGTGCCATCAGTGATGGCGTCCAAGAGACCCAGTACTTC | CAISDGVQETQYF
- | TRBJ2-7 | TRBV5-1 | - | TGCGCCAGCAGCTTTTCCCAGGCCCACTCCTACGAGCAGTACTTC | CASSFSQAHSYEQYF
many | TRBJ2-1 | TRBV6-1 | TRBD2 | TGTGCCAGCAGTAAGGGACTAGCGGGAGTGAATGAGCAGTTCTTC | CASSKGLAGVNEQFF
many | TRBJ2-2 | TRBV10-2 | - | TGCGCCAGCAGTGATCAGCACCGGGGACGAGAGCTGTTTTTT | CASSDQHRGRELFF
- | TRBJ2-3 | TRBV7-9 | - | TGTGCCAGCAGCTTAATGGTCTGGGGGACAGATACGCAGTATTTT | CASSLMVWGTDTQYF
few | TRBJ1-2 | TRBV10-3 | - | TGTGCCGCAGAACAGGGACATGGCTACACCTTC | CAAEQGHGYTF
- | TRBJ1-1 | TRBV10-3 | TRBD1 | TGTGCCATCAGCGGACAGGGAGGGACTGAAGCTTTCTTT | CAISGQGGTEAFF
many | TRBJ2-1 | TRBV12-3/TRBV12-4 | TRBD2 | TGTGCCAGCAGCCAGGGACTAGCCTACAATGAGCAGTTCTTC | CASSQGLAYNEQFF
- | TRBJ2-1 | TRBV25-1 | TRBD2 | TGTGCCAGCAGTGGCGGGACTAGCGGGGGGAGCAGGCAGTTCTTC | CASSGGTSGGSRQFF
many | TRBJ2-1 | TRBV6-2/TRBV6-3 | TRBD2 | TGTGCCAGCAGTAAACGGGAGGTTCCCTACAATGAGCAGTTCTTC | CASSKREVPYNEQFF
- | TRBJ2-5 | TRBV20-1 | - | TGCAGTGCTACCGGCGGGACAGAATCTGGAGAGACCCAGTACTTC | CSATGGTESGETQYF
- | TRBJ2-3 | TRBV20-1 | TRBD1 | TGCTGTGCTAGAGATCCCTCCGGGACAGCGCTTAATACGCAGTATTTT | CCARDPSGTALNTQYF
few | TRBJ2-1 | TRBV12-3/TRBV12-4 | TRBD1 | TGTGCCAGCAGTTTCGTGGACAGGGCGCTTCATCACGCCCCCCGGCTTTCAGGGGTGCAGTTCTTC | CASSFVDRALHHAPRLSGVQFF
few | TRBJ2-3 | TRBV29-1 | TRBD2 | TGCAGCGCCGGGGGCGGGAGGGCTACAGATACGCAGTATTTT | CSAGGGRATDTQYF
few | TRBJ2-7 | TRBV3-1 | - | TGTGCCAGCAGCCAAACGGGATGGGAGCAGTACTTC | CASSQTGWEQYF
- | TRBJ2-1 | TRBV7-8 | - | TGTGCCAGCAGCTTAGTTTCGACCTACAATGAGCAGTTCTTC | CASSLVSTYNEQFF
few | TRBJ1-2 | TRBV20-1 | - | TGCAGTGCTAGTGGGGACACCTCTAACTATGGCTACACCTTC | CSASGDTSNYGYTF
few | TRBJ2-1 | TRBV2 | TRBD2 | TGTGCCAGCAGTGTACTAGCGGGAGTCTCCTACAATGAGCAGTTCTTC | CASSVLAGVSYNEQFF
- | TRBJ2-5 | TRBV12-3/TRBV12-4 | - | TGTGCCAGCAGTCCGTATCAGGGGCGCGGGAGTGGGACCCAGTACTTC | CASSPYQGRGSGTQYF
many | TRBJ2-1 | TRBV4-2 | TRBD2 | TGTGCCAGCAGCCAAGATCGGACGTTCGTAGCGGGGGAGGACAATGAGCAGTTCTTC | CASSQDRTFVAGEDNEQFF
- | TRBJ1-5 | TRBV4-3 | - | TGCGCCAGCAGCCAAGATATCGGGGCAGGCAATCAGCCCCAGCATTTT | CASSQDIGAGNQPQHF
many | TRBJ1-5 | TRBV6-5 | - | TGTGCCAGCAGTTCTTCAAGCAATCAGCCCCAGCATTTT | CASSSSSNQPQHF
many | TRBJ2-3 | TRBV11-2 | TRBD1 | TGTGCCAGCAGCTTCCCGGGACAGGGGGCTAGAGATACGCAGTATTTT | CASSFPGQGARDTQYF
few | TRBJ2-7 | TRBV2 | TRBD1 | TGTGCCAGCAGTGCACCCTGGACAGGGAGTTACGAGCAGTACTTC | CASSAPWTGSYEQYF
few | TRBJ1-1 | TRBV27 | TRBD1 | TGTGCCAGCAGTTTACAGGGGGGCGGGGGTGAAGCTTTCTTT | CASSLQGGGGEAFF
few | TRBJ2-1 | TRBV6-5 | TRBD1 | TGTGCCAGCCGCGACAGGGACAATGAGCAGTTCTTC | CASRDRDNEQFF
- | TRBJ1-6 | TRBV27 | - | TGTGCCAGCAGTACTCCGAATTCACCCCTCCACTTT | CASSTPNSPLHF
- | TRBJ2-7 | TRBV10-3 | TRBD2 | TGTGCCATCAGTGAAACTAGCGGGGGCTACGAGCAGTACTTC | CAISETSGGYEQYF
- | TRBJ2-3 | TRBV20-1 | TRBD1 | TGCAGTGCTTCCGGGACAGGGCCCCGTGGCACAGATACGCAGTATTTT | CSASGTGPRGTDTQYF
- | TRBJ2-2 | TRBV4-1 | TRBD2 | TGCGCCAGCAGCCAATCCGGGACTAGCGGGGGAGGTACCGGGGAGCTGTTTTTT | CASSQSGTSGGGTGELFF
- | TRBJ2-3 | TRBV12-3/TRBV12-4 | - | TGTGCCAGCAGTTTAGGGGGGGACCTCACAGATACGCAGTATTTT | CASSLGGDLTDTQYF
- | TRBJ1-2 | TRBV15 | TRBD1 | TGTGCCACCAGCTCCGCCGGGACAGGGTTTCTTGGCTACACCTTC | CATSSAGTGFLGYTF
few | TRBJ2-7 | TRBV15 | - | TGTGCCACCAATGTCGAGGACAGAAGATTCTACGAGCAGTACTTC | CATNVEDRRFYEQYF
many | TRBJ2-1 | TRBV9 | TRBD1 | TGTGCCAGCTCGGACAGGGGATTAGGCAATGAGCAGTTCTTC | CASSDRGLGNEQFF
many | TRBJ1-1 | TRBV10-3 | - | TGTGCCATCAGTGAGGACGCGGTGGGCACTGAAGCTTTCTTT | CAISEDAVGTEAFF
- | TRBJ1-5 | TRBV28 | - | TGTGCCAGCAGTACCAGTCAGCCCCAGCATTTT | CASSTSQPQHF